This T cell receptor (beta chain) comes out of a study of blood T cells in healthy people across ages (dated by TCRdb to 2014 to 2015). At the level of the whole study: Template switching captured roughly one uniquely barcoded TCR beta cDNA molecule per two T cells in model experiments. To avoid experimental bias, donors of different ages were distributed randomly across sequencing lanes. To track age-related changes in TCR beta repertoire diversity, the study relied on deep sequencing normalized with unique cDNA molecular identifiers. Two additional independent replicas of 1 million unique cDNA reads from the same blood draw were analyzed for two donors (one aged 18 to 30 and one aged 80 or older). The donors were divided into four age groups: young (average roughly 15 years), middle-aged (about 40), aged (62) and long-lived (around 87).

The library came from 5' RACE. Sequenced on an Illumina HiSeq 2500. The second PCR ran for roughly 7 to 12 cycles and used a J-beta primer mix along with a sample-barcoded 5' primer. A unique molecular identifier was introduced onto each TCR beta cDNA molecule by a template-switch 5' adaptor carrying 12 random nucleotides. Each sample yielded at least 2.5 million CDR3-containing paired-end reads. First-strand cDNA was synthesized from all RNA with the Mint cDNA synthesis kit, primed by a TRBC-specific oligonucleotide. All cDNA was treated with uracil-DNA glycosylase and then went through a first 18-cycle PCR with the universal primers M1SS and BC2_uni_R. As for how the authors treated the data: Each sample was normalized by randomly selecting 1 million high-quality reads, each carrying a distinct molecular identifier. Instead of being binned into consensus sequences, reads that shared molecular identifiers were thrown out. MiTCR, with a Q25 quality threshold and the strictest error-elimination algorithm, was used for CDR3 identification, clonotype clustering and error correction. A nonparametric unseen species model with Euler transformation was used to estimate lower-bound total TCR beta diversity. TCRdb reworked the public reads: Q25 trimming with fastp, MiXCR clone assembly, productive beta chains retained. Each record represents a unique CDR3 protein, reported with the most common genes and DNA among its rows. TCRdb assigned the V and J calls; the authors' analysis was not used. Present in this sample are roughly 1,800,000 distinct CDR3 sequences, roughly 52% of which were seen just once. Clones ranked in the top ten supply approximately 2.1% of the sample.

Systemically healthy Caucasian individuals from Russia, 35 to 50 in total and aged about 6 to 95 years, were included as donors. Around 9.7 milliliters of peripheral blood were collected from each donor into EDTA-treated Vacutainer tubes. Ficoll-Paque density-gradient centrifugation was used to isolate PBMCs, with at least 6 million obtained per sample. Trizol reagent was used to extract total RNA from PBMCs, with at least 6 micrograms per sample. Naive CD45RAhigh/CD27high T cell percentages were measured by flow cytometry on a PBMC aliquot from every donor. Findings and caveats that apply to the study as a whole: Because donor CMV infection status was unknown, age-related changes in expanded clonotypes were potentially confounded. Conclusive comparison of naive and antigen-experienced compartments was prevented by the profiling of bulk unsorted PBMCs. The long-lived group showed more naive CD4+ T cells, fewer expanded clones and increased TCR diversity than the aged group, suggesting age selection. Observed TCR beta diversity per million T cells fell roughly linearly with age, and a significant reduction was already apparent by age around 44. Estimates of total diversity based on one million sequenced T cells were regarded as lower bounds and as underestimates. There was a strong correlation between observed TCR beta diversity and the percentage of naive T cells measured by flow cytometry.

As concerns this clonotype: It has no known antigen specificity. No much larger clone is present one base from it, and per-base qualities are unavailable.

The receptor was derived from a woman aged 40 to 49 in good health. The sample consisted of blood.

The CDR3 reads CASSYTGGGPYNEQFF. The sequenced DNA: TGTGCCAGCAGTTACACGGGGGGGGGTCCCTACAATGAGCAGTTCTTC. The chain links TRBV6-5 with TRBJ2-1; TRBD2 aligns with 8 central bases. Compared with germline, V lacks 2 bases and J lacks 2 bases; bases without a gene match: 5. Taken from the germline V gene, the CDR1 and CDR2 loops are MNHEY and SVGAGI. Reading from cysteine to phenylalanine, the CDR3 counts 16 amino acids. CDR3 DNA is the only sequence kept; it has 48 bases, read in frame from the first base.